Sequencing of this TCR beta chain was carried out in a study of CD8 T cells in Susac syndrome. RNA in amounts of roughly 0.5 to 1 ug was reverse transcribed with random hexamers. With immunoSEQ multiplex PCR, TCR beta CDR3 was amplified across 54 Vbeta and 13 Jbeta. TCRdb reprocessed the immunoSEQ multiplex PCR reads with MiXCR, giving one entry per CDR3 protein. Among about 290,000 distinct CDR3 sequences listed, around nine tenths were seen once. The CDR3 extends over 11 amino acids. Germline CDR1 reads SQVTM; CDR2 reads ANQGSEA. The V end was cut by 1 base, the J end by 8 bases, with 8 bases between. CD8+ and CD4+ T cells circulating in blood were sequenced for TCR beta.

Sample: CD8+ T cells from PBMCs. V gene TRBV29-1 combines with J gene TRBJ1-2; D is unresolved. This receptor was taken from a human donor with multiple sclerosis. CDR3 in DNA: TGCAGCGTTGAAGGACTCGACGGCTACACCTTC. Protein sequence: CSVEGLDGYTF.